This entry lists 28 T cell receptor beta chains sequenced from one sample in a study of T cells in Graves' hyperthyroidism and ophthalmopathy. The TCR beta CDR3 regions underwent amplification using RNA transcripts as the source. Initially, a first-round RT-PCR of the TCR CDR3 employed the HTBI primer set. TCRdb redid the calling of the multiplex PCR reads with MiXCR, one entry per CDR3 protein. The repertoire includes 250,000 to 300,000 distinct CDR3 sequences, approximately 18% of them detected once, and about 40% sits in the top ten. Sequenced material: blood. The source is a man in his fifties or sixties with Graves' ophthalmopathy.

The chain combines TRBV10-3 with TRBJ1-3, with D unresolved. V was pared by 10 bases and J by 0 bases, with 10 bases between. The V gene's germline CDR1 is ENHRY and CDR2 SYGVKD. This CDR3 is 13 amino acids long. The CDR3 region is CATNEFSGNTIYF. The CDR3 coding sequence is TGTGCCACCAACGAATTCTCTGGAAACACCATATATTTT.

V and J are TRBV20-1 and TRBJ2-7; D remains unclear. Trimming removed 6 bases from V and 5 bases from J, with 17 bases in between. This CDR3 has 13 residues. Germline V CDR1 and CDR2: DFQATT, SNEGSKA (reference sequence). The CDR3 protein is CSANPLEMNEQYF. The DNA of the CDR3 is TGCAGTGCCAACCCCCTGGAGATGAACGAGCAGTACTTC.

Many counts were recorded for this clonotype. This chain joins TRBV14 and TRBJ2-1; the D gene is possibly TRBD1 (5 bases). The germline CDR1 and CDR2 sequences are SGHDN and FVKESK. Trimming cost V 3 bases and J 5 bases, with 11 bases left between them. This CDR3 spans 14 amino acids. Written as DNA, the CDR3 is TGTGCCAGCAGCCAGCACAGGCTACACAATGAGCAGTTCTTC. Translated: CASSQHRLHNEQFF.

This clonotype showed up just a few times. The junction departs from germline at one end; a sequencing error may be responsible. The rearrangement joins TRBV7-7 to TRBJ2-1; 10 bases are shared with TRBD1. This CDR3 spans 13 amino acids. Germline CDR1 and CDR2: SSHAT and FNYEAQ (reference sequence). Written as DNA, the CDR3 is TGTGCTAGCAGCCCAACCGGGACAGGGGAATGGTTCTTC. Its translation is CASSPTGTGEWFF.

This clonotype was seen at least ten times. This chain connects TRBV19 to TRBJ2-7, with TRBD2 matching over 12 bases. Per germline, CDR1 LNHDA and CDR2 SQIVND (reference sequence). The junction had 4 bases not matched to a gene; V was cut back by 3 bases and J by 4 bases. The CDR3 spans 15 residues. This CDR3 is CASSMSTSGRYEQYF. CDR3 sequence (DNA): TGTGCCAGTAGTATGTCGACTAGCGGGAGATACGAGCAGTACTTC. The full variable domain, in which reference TRBV19 and TRBJ2-7 provide the parts outside the CDR3, is DGGITQSPKYLFRKEGQNVTLSCEQNLNHDAMYWYRQDPGQGLRLIYYSQIVNDFQKGDIAEGYSVSREKKESFPLTVTSAQKNPTAFYLCASSMSTSGRYEQYFGPGTRLTVT.

This clonotype has more than one count but fewer than ten. The genes are TRBV6-2 or TRBV6-3 and TRBJ1-5, with D perhaps matching TRBD1 (5 bases). The CDR3 is 13 amino acids. The V gene lost 7 bases and the J gene lost 4 bases, with 11 bases spanning the gap. Germline CDR1 reads MNHEY; CDR2 reads SVGEGT. The CDR3 spells CASTNGGNQPQHF. In DNA form, the CDR3 reads TGTGCCAGCACTAACGGGGGGAATCAGCCCCAGCATTTT.

The chain combines TRBV14 with TRBJ2-1; 15 positions agree with TRBD2. The length of the CDR3 is 24 residues. Unmatched junction bases numbered 22, after V lost 2 bases and J lost 2 bases. The germline CDR1 and CDR2 sequences are SGHDN and FVKESK. DNA of the CDR3: TGTGCCAGCAGCCAAAACGGAGGACTAGCGGGAGGGCCGTGTTTTCCTGGGGCCTACAATGAGCAGTTCTTC. Its translation is CASSQNGGLAGGPCFPGAYNEQFF.

This clonotype has more than one count but fewer than ten. The genes are TRBV6-5 and TRBJ1-1, with D unresolved. Germline V CDR1 and CDR2: MNHEY, SVGAGI. This CDR3 spans 13 amino acids. Trimming shortened V by 2 bases and J by 3 bases, and 7 bases separated the two germline ends. The CDR3 region is CASSYRTDTEAFF. The DNA for the CDR3 is TGTGCCAGCAGTTACCGCACTGACACTGAAGCTTTCTTT.

The rearrangement links TRBV6-2 or TRBV6-3 to TRBJ1-4; D may be TRBD1 (6 bases). The CDR3 spans 12 residues. CDR1 MNHEY and CDR2 SVGEGT come from the germline V gene. V lost 7 bases to trimming and J lost 8 bases, with 11 bases between them. CDR3 sequence: CASNRASEKLFF. The CDR3 DNA follows: TGTGCCAGCAACAGGGCCAGCGAAAAACTGTTTTTT.

Many counts were recorded for this clonotype. The CDR3 nucleotides read TGTGCCAGCAGGCTACAACTAGTCGTCACAGATACGCAGTATTTT. Translated, it gives CASRLQLVVTDTQYF. The chain uses TRBV7-2 and TRBJ2-3, with a possible D match to TRBD2 (5 bases). V lost 6 bases to trimming and J lost 2 bases, with 15 bases between them. Germline loops: CDR1 SGHTA, CDR2 FQGNSA. The CDR3 has 15 amino acids.

The chain has TRBV12-3 or TRBV12-4 and TRBJ1-5; tentatively, D is TRBD1 (5 bases). The CDR3 sequence is 13 residues long. V lost 5 bases, J lost 8 bases, and 13 bases lay in between. The DNA of the CDR3 is TGTGCCAGCAGTCTTACCGGGGGAGAGCCCCAGCATTTT. Protein product: CASSLTGGEPQHF.

The genes are TRBV10-3 and TRBJ2-7, with 8 bases lining up with TRBD1. V was pared by 10 bases and J by 6 bases, with 11 bases of the junction left unmatched. CDR1 ENHRY and CDR2 SYGVKD come from the germline V gene. There are 13 residues in the CDR3. The CDR3 spells CATNRGDVGEQYF. The CDR3 DNA sequence: TGTGCCACTAACAGGGGGGACGTGGGCGAGCAGTACTTC.

This chain connects TRBV5-6 to TRBJ2-3; D is unclear. Germline V CDR1 and CDR2: SGHDT, YYEEEE. This CDR3 comprises 14 residues. V was cut by 0 bases and J by 0 bases, with 5 bases left in between. This chain's CDR3 is CASSLVHSTDTQYF. CDR3 coding DNA: TGTGCCAGCAGCTTGGTTCACAGCACAGATACGCAGTATTTT.

This clonotype was detected ten times or more. J is TRBJ2-5 and V is TRBV6-1; TRBD2 might be the D (5 bases). Trimming stripped 7 bases from V and 4 bases from J, with 10 bases between. The germline V gene has CDR1 MNHNS and CDR2 SASEGT. CDR3 length equals 12 residues. This CDR3 reads CASMRAGETQYF. DNA of the CDR3: TGTGCCAGCATGCGGGCAGGAGAGACCCAGTACTTC.

This clonotype was picked up many times. The chain carries TRBV9 and TRBJ1-1, with D unresolved. Deletions cut 4 bases from V and 1 base from J, with 14 bases between. This CDR3 is 15 amino acids long. Germline lookup yields CDR1 SGDLS and CDR2 YYNGEE. The CDR3 coding sequence is TGTGCCAGCAGCCCCGCCGCATCGGCGAACACTGAAGCTTTCTTT. Amino acid sequence: CASSPAASANTEAFF.

The chain combines TRBV28 with TRBJ2-3; no clear D gene. The V end was cut by 2 bases, the J end by 6 bases, with 15 bases between. This CDR3 is built from 15 residues. The germline V gene has CDR1 MDHEN and CDR2 SYDVKM. As DNA, the CDR3 is TGTGCCAGCAGTTTAGCCCTACAACAAACGGATACGCAGTATTTT. Protein sequence: CASSLALQQTDTQYF.

In this sample, this clonotype turned up many times. This sequence joins TRBV24-1 and TRBJ2-1; 9 nucleotides align to TRBD1. V gave up 6 bases and J gave up 5 bases; unmatched junction bases: 10. This CDR3 is built from 16 residues. Per germline, CDR1 KGHDR and CDR2 SFDVKD. The CDR3 nucleotides read TGTGCCACCAGTTCCTCTAGGACAGGGGCGGACAATGAGCAGTTCTTC. Translating gives CATSSSRTGADNEQFF.

This clonotype turned up a few times. The chain couples TRBV4-1 to TRBJ2-2; tentative D call: TRBD1 (6 bases). Trimming cost V 0 bases and J 2 bases, with 7 bases left between them. Per the germline V gene, CDR1 is MGHRA and CDR2 is YSYEKL. The CDR3 extends over 15 amino acids. For the CDR3, the DNA is TGCGCCAGCAGCCAAGATGGGACAAACACCGGGGAGCTGTTTTTT. This codes for CASSQDGTNTGELFF.

The CDR3, as DNA: TGTGCCATCAGAACTAGCGGGGGAGTGGGAGGGGGTAATGAGCAGTTCTTC. Translating it yields CAIRTSGGVGGGNEQFF. The genes are TRBV10-3 and TRBJ2-1; 11 nucleotides match TRBD2. V was clipped by 6 bases and J by 7 bases; unmatched bases: 14. Germline loops: CDR1 ENHRY, CDR2 SYGVKD. CDR3 length: 17 residues.

In the case of this clonotype: This may arise from a read error, as a much more abundant clone is one base away. The rearrangement joins TRBV7-8 to TRBJ1-1; D perhaps matches TRBD1 (6 bases). The CDR3 spans 14 residues. Germline CDR1 reads SGHVS; CDR2 reads FQNEAQ. The CDR3 nucleotides are TGTGCCGGCAGCTTAGGGGGGGTGAACACTGAAGCTTTCTTT. Translating it yields CAGSLGGVNTEAFF.

The V and J genes are TRBV6-1 and TRBJ1-5; 10 nucleotides align to TRBD1. Germline values: CDR1 MNHNS, CDR2 SASEGT. V gave up 6 bases and J gave up 7 bases; unmatched junction bases: 9. CDR3 length: 15 residues. CDR3 bases: TGTGCCAGCAGGATAGGGACAGGGGAGACGCAGCCCCAGCATTTT. It translates to CASRIGTGETQPQHF.

The V gene is TRBV19, the J gene TRBJ2-3; D remains ambiguous. The V and J ends lost 5 bases and 3 bases respectively, with 9 bases between them. This CDR3 has 13 residues. Germline CDR1 is LNHDA and CDR2 is SQIVND (reference sequence). The CDR3 sequence is CASSSGRTDTQYF. Here the CDR3 DNA reads TGTGCCAGTAGTTCCGGGCGGACAGATACGCAGTATTTT.

The chain combines TRBV18 with TRBJ2-1, with D possibly being TRBD2 (5 bases). This CDR3 is built from 12 residues. CDR1 KGHSH and CDR2 LQKENI come from the germline V gene. V was trimmed by 1 base and J by 15 bases, leaving 13 bases between them. The CDR3 protein is CASSPRESEGFF. The CDR3 DNA is TGTGCCAGCTCACCACGGGAGTCCGAAGGGTTCTTC.

V is TRBV5-6 and J is TRBJ2-7; D remains unclear. Germline CDR1 is SGHDT and CDR2 is YYEEEE. The CDR3 totals 14 residues. The ends were cut back, 2 bases at V and 3 bases at J, with 12 bases in the middle. CDR3 sequence: CASSFGTTFYEQYF. The DNA of the CDR3 is TGTGCCAGCAGCTTTGGCACAACCTTCTACGAGCAGTACTTC. Filled out from reference TRBV5-6 and TRBJ2-7, the complete variable domain reads DAGVTQSPTHLIKTRGQQVTLRCSPKSGHDTVSWYQQALGQGPQFIFQYYEEEERQRGNFPDRFSGHQFPNYSSELNVNALLLGDSALYLCASSFGTTFYEQYFGPGTRLTVT.

The chain links TRBV5-1 to TRBJ2-1; possibly TRBD1 or TRBD2 for D (5 bases each). Trimming removed 1 base from V and 6 bases from J, with 11 bases in between. The CDR3 runs to 14 residues. The germline V gene has CDR1 SGHRS and CDR2 YFSETQ. CDR3 in DNA: TGCGCCAGCAGCTTGACAGTGAGGGGCAATGAGCAGTTCTTC. As protein: CASSLTVRGNEQFF.

This clonotype showed up many times. The CDR3 nucleotides read TGTGCCAGCAGCCTGGGACTAGCGGGAGGGGTCGAGCAGTACTTC. It codes for CASSLGLAGGVEQYF. The chain employs TRBV28 and TRBJ2-7, with TRBD2 matching over 16 bases. Germline CDR1 reads MDHEN; CDR2 reads SYDVKM. This CDR3 region has 15 residues. J was trimmed by 6 bases and V by 6 bases; bases with no gene match: 5.

At least ten counts were recorded for this clonotype. The genes are TRBV5-6 and TRBJ2-2; D is uncertain. Germline V gene sequence: CDR1 SGHDT, CDR2 YYEEEE. V dropped 0 bases and J dropped 0 bases, with 9 bases sitting between them. CDR3 length: 16 residues. CDR3 residues: CASSLVGLSNTGELFF. In DNA, the CDR3 is TGTGCCAGCAGCTTGGTGGGCCTTTCGAACACCGGGGAGCTGTTTTTT.

The chain recombines TRBV20-1 with TRBJ1-5; no definite D call. Germline-derived CDR1 and CDR2 are DFQATT and SNEGSKA (reference sequence). The CDR3 spans 14 residues. Trimming shortened V by 0 bases and J by 5 bases, and 11 bases separated the two germline ends. The CDR3 region has the DNA TGCAGTGCTAGAGATCTAGGAGGATATCAGCCCCAGCATTTT. The encoded protein is CSARDLGGYQPQHF.